A selection of T cell receptor beta chains follows, all from one sample in a study of T cells expressing NK-cell markers. Using the 5' RACE reads, TCRdb records one entry per CDR3 protein without DNA. The sample data list fewer than 550,000 distinct CDR3 sequences. Sequencing input: blood T cells: a sorted CD56 or NKG2C T cell subset, CD4+ or CD8+ T cells, or bulk PBMC T cells (not recorded which). These receptors all come from a woman between 50 and 59 years old in good health. Both conserved end residues are part of each CDR3.

V gene	J gene	CDR3 protein
TRBV10-3	TRBJ1-3	CAISRDGSGNTIYF
TRBV28	TRBJ2-3	CASSFQRGGPTDTQYF
TRBV2	TRBJ2-1	CASMSDSYNEQFF
TRBV2	TRBJ1-6	CASSALTGGNSPLHF
TRBV29-1	TRBJ1-2	CSVELGQGNYGYTF
TRBV5-1	TRBJ2-2	CASSTRLAGAGELFF
TRBV1	TRBJ2-1	CTSSQGIAGYDEQFF
TRBV6-5	TRBJ1-1	CASSYSEGPDRGLNTEAFF
TRBV20-1	TRBJ2-4	CSARMLAGGSNIQYF
TRBV10-3	TRBJ2-1	CAIKRDLSYNEQFF
TRBV20-1	TRBJ2-1	CSASTYEYNEQFF
TRBV25-1	TRBJ2-3	CASSETTGEASTDTQYF
TRBV20-1	TRBJ2-3	CSATSSGRTDTQYF
TRBV25-1	TRBJ2-2	CASSETSGSTGELFF
TRBV9	TRBJ2-1	CASSVEPLGLAAYNEQFF
TRBV12-3/TRBV12-4	TRBJ2-3	CASGGMTGFQDTQYF
TRBV24-1	TRBJ2-3	CATSEWASGRVTDTQYF
TRBV5-1	TRBJ2-2	CASSTGDPGELFF
TRBV3-1	TRBJ2-2	CASSPAGGVTGELFF
TRBV5-6	TRBJ2-3	CASSSLATSQDTQYF
TRBV7-9	TRBJ2-1	CASTPLSTPNEQFF
TRBV24-1	TRBJ2-3	CATSDSPDTQYF
TRBV7-8	TRBJ2-5	CASSPPLRTGGLTQYF
TRBV7-2	TRBJ1-2	CASSLGDLEVDGYTF
TRBV14	TRBJ2-7	CASSQRQGAGEQYF
TRBV15	TRBJ2-1	CATSARDSAGGRSEQFF
TRBV24-1	TRBJ2-1	CATSDPGRQNEQFF
TRBV12-3/TRBV12-4	TRBJ2-2	CASSPTSEGHTGELFF
TRBV12-3/TRBV12-4	TRBJ2-1	CASRIGRYNEQFF
TRBV20-1	TRBJ1-2	CSAREYYGYTF
TRBV7-8	TRBJ2-3	CASSSTSALLDTQYF
TRBV18	TRBJ2-7	CASSLSPTGISYEQYF
TRBV24-1	TRBJ1-1	CATRDPRQKAFF
TRBV4-2	TRBJ2-1	CASSQVVSNEQFF
TRBV14	TRBJ2-6	CASSQLGTLTGANVLTF
TRBV7-9	TRBJ2-2	CAPNGGITGELFF
TRBV7-3	TRBJ1-5	CASRLSPSVNRDRGCSNQPQHF
TRBV6-1	TRBJ1-2	CASSYRNGYTF
TRBV15	TRBJ2-1	CATSRGRGVDNEQFF
TRBV5-5	TRBJ1-6	CASSTGAVNSPLHF
TRBV16	TRBJ1-1	CASSLLSRPEAFF
TRBV7-3	TRBJ2-1	CASSLAADYNEQFF
TRBV20-1	TRBJ2-1	CSASGVVPYNEQFF
TRBV12-3/TRBV12-4	TRBJ2-7	CASSLSGSGRAEQYF
TRBV27	TRBJ2-2	CASKGLAGVLFTGELFF
TRBV5-1	TRBJ1-2	CASSLQGGTDGYTF
TRBV20-1	TRBJ2-7	CSVSSAGGLAHEQYF
TRBV15	TRBJ2-3	CATSRDPTGDTQYF
TRBV6-5	TRBJ1-6	CASSETGGYYNSPLHF
TRBV29-1	TRBJ1-2	CSVEVAAETFGGYTF
TRBV5-1	TRBJ2-5	CASSLAAGEDQYF
TRBV5-1	TRBJ2-2	CASSLTLVVAGELFF
TRBV12-3/TRBV12-4	TRBJ1-4	CASREAGSNEKLFF
TRBV12-3/TRBV12-4	TRBJ2-7	CASSPGGVRLEQYF
TRBV20-1	TRBJ2-7	CSAPSDSYEQYF